The T cell receptor beta chain under discussion was sequenced for a study of Ad26.COV2.S vaccination and SARS-CoV-2 variants. Trimming removed 4 bases from V and 2 bases from J, with 13 bases in between. CDR1 is SGHVS and CDR2 is FQNEAQ in the germline V gene. This CDR3 spans 15 amino acids. Clones were sequenced by immunoSEQ multiplex PCR, and TCRdb holds only the in-frame ones, with some missing. The profile shows 350,000 to 500,000 clones, 80% to 95% of them singletons. Noted treatment: roughly 19 received Ad26.COV2.S at low or high dose, single or two shots; roughly 5 received placebo; per-sample allocation not given. Repertoires come from day 63 after the first vaccine or placebo injection.

The sequencing here drew on peripheral blood, taken in a trial of Ad26.COV2.S vaccine versus placebo. The genes are TRBV7-8 and TRBJ2-3; perhaps TRBD1 as D (6 bases). The receptor was derived from a person aged 18-60 years who received the Ad26.COV2.S COVID-19 vaccine or a placebo. CDR3 nucleotide sequence: TGTGCCAGCAGCTCACAGGGAATAGACACAGATACGCAGTATTTT. It encodes CASSSQGIDTDTQYF.